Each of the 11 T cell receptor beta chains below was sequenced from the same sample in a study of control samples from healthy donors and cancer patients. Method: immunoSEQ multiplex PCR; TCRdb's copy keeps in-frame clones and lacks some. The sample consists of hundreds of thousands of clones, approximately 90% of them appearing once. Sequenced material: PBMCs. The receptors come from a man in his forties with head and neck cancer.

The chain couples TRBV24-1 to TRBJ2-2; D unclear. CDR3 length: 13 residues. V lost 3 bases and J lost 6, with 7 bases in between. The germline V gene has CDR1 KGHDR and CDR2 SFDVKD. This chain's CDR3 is CATSDPLAGELFF. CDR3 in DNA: TGTGCCACCAGTGATCCCCTCGCCGGGGAGCTGTTTTTT.

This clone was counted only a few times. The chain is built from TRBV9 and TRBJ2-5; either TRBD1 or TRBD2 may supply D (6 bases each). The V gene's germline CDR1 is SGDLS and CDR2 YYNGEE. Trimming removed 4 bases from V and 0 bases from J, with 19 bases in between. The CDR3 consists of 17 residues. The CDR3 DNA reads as TGTGCCAGCAGCCCCCGCGTATCCGGGGGCGACCAAGAGACCCAGTACTTC. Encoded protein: CASSPRVSGGDQETQYF.

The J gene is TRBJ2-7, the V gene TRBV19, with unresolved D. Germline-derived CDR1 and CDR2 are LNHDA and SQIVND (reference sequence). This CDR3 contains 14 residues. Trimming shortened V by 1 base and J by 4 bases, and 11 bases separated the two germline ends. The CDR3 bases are TGTGCCAGTAGTATAGGCAGCGACTCATACGAGCAGTACTTC. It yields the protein CASSIGSDSYEQYF. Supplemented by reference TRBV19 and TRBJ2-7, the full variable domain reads DGGITQSPKYLFRKEGQNVTLSCEQNLNHDAMYWYRQDPGQGLRLIYYSQIVNDFQKGDIAEGYSVSREKKESFPLTVTSAQKNPTAFYLCASSIGSDSYEQYFGPGTRLTVT.

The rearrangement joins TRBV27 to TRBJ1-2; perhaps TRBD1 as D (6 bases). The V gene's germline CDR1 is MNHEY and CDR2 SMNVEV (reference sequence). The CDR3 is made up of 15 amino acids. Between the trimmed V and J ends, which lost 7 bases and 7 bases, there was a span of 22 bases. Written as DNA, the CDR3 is TGTGCCAGCATCAAGAGGAGGGGGTCCCGAGGTGGCTACACCTTC. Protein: CASIKRRGSRGGYTF.

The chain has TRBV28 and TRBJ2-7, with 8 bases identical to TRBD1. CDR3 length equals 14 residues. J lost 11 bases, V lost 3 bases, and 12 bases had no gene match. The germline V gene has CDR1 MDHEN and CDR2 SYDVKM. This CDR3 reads CASSFEGRTGTEYF. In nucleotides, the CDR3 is TGTGCCAGCAGTTTCGAAGGGCGGACAGGGACCGAGTACTTC.

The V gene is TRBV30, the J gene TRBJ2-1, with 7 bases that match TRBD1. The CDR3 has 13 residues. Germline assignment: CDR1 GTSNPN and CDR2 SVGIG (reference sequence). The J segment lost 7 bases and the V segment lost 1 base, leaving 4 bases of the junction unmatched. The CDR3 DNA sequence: TGTGCCTGGAGTGGGTCCAGGGGGAATGAGCAGTTCTTC. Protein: CAWSGSRGNEQFF.

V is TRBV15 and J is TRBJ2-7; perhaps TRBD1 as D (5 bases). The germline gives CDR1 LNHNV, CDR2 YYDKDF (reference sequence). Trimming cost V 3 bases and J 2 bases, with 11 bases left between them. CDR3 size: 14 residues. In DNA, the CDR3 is TGTGCCACCAGCAGTTCGAGACAGCCCTACGAGCAGTACTTC. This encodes CATSSSRQPYEQYF.

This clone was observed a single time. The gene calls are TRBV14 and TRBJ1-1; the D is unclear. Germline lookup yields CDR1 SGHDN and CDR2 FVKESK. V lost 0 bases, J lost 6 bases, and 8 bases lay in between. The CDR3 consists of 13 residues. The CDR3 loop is CASSQDLWAEAFF. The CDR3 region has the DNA TGTGCCAGCAGCCAAGATCTCTGGGCTGAAGCTTTCTTT.

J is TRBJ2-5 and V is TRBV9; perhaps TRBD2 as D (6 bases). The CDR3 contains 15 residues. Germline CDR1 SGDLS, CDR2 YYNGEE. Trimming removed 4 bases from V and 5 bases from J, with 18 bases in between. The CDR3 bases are TGTGCCAGCAGCCTCCAGGGCGGGGTAGCGGAGACCCAGTACTTC. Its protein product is CASSLQGGVAETQYF.

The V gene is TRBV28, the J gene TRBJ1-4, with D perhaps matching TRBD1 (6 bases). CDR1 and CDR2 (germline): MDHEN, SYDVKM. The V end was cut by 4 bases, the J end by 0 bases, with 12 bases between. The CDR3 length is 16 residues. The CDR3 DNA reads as TGTGCCAGCAGTTCCCCGGGACATGCAACTAATGAAAAACTGTTTTTT. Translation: CASSSPGHATNEKLFF.

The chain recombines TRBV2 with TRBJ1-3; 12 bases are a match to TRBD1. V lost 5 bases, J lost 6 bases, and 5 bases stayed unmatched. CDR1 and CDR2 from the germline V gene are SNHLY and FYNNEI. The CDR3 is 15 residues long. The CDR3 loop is CASSSRDRGLNTIYF. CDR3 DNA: TGTGCCAGCAGTTCCCGGGACAGGGGGCTAAACACCATATATTTT. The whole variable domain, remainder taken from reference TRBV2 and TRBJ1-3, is EPEVTQTPSHQVTQMGQEVILRCVPISNHLYFYWYRQILGQKVEFLVSFYNNEISEKSEIFDDQFSVERPDGSNFTLKIRSTKLEDSAMYFCASSSRDRGLNTIYFGEGSWLTVV.